Sequencing of this T cell receptor beta chain was carried out in a study of cytomegalovirus exposure and HLA in healthy donors. About this clone itself: What it binds is not known.

Study results and limitations: A later analysis associated 16,951 TCR beta sequences with HLA alleles at a 0.05 false discovery rate.

The PCR contained 60 Vbeta and 13 Jbeta primers. The table came from immunoSEQ multiplex PCR; TCRdb's copy has only in-frame clones and leaves some out. In the table there are some 150,000 clones, about 74% of which are singletons. All donors participated as healthy donors of bone marrow. This receptor was obtained from a woman aged 40 to 50 in good health and CMV-seronegative. The sample comprised PBMCs.

The CDR3 reads CARSWGVRGRESEAFF. Written as DNA, the CDR3 is TGTGCCAGAAGCTGGGGGGTTCGTGGCAGGGAATCTGAAGCTTTCTTT. The V call is TRBV5-3, the J call TRBJ1-1; D is perhaps TRBD1 (5 bases). TRBV5-3 belongs to the ORF category, with a function that is uncertain. With 3 bases removed from V and 6 bases from J, the gap between germline ends came to 21 bases. The CDR3 is made up of 16 amino acids.